Here is one T cell receptor beta chain with its context. Its antigen is unidentified. Random hexamers were used to reverse transcribe the RNA input (about 0.5 to 1 ug). Multiplex PCR with immunoSEQ amplified the TCR beta CDR3 across 54 Vbeta and 13 Jbeta. A single record per CDR3 protein comes from TCRdb applying MiXCR to the immunoSEQ multiplex PCR reads. The data hold under 200,000 distinct CDR3 sequences, with 94% observed a single time. The data originate from a study of CD8 T cells in Susac syndrome. The study's findings and limits: Within Susac syndrome CD4+ T cell repertoires, clonal expansion was not evident.

Germline V gives CDR1 KGHSH, CDR2 LQKENI. The CDR3 has 16 amino acids. V was clipped by 2 bases and J by 2 bases; unmatched bases: 6. Patients with Susac syndrome met diagnostic criteria defined recently for definite or probable disease. The TCR comes from a human donor with Susac syndrome. The specimen was CD4+ T cells from PBMCs. The chain employs TRBV18 and TRBJ1-5, with 7 bases that match TRBD1. The chain's CDR3 is CASSPIAGTGNQPQHF. In nucleotides, the CDR3 is TGTGCCAGCTCACCAATCGCCGGGACAGGCAATCAGCCCCAGCATTTT.